This is a list of T cell receptor beta chains from one sample in a study of blood T cells in healthy people across ages. MiXCR, run by TCRdb on the 5' RACE reads, gives a single entry per CDR3 protein. The data contain 600,000 to 800,000 distinct CDR3 sequences, more than 45% of them singletons. The material sequenced was blood. These receptors were taken from a woman over 75 in good health. Both conserved end residues are part of each CDR3. The D gene is left open where the match is weak. Size tells how often a clone was seen (once, few, many) or the class of an expanded clone, and some rows leave it out.

clone size: many
CDR3 length: 15
V gene: TRBV5-1
J gene: TRBJ2-3
D gene: -
CDR3 protein: CASSDPKISTDTQYF
CDR3 DNA: TGCGCCAGCTCTGACCCCAAAATCAGCACAGATACGCAGTATTTT

clone size: -
CDR3 length: 16
V gene: TRBV7-2
J gene: TRBJ2-3
D gene: -
CDR3 protein: CASSFVGGASTDTQYF
CDR3 DNA: TGTGCCAGCAGCTTTGTGGGGGGGGCTAGCACAGATACGCAGTATTTT

clone size: many
CDR3 length: 14
V gene: TRBV12-3/TRBV12-4
J gene: TRBJ2-5
D gene: TRBD2
CDR3 protein: CASSLERGEETQYF
CDR3 DNA: TGTGCCAGCAGTTTGGAGCGGGGCGAAGAGACCCAGTACTTC

clone size: few
CDR3 length: 15
V gene: TRBV5-5
J gene: TRBJ1-6
D gene: -
CDR3 protein: CASSLEGLFNSPLHF
CDR3 DNA: TGTGCCAGCAGCTTGGAGGGGCTGTTTAATTCACCCCTCCACTTT

clone size: -
CDR3 length: 14
V gene: TRBV6-6
J gene: TRBJ1-1
D gene: -
CDR3 protein: CASSAPQGLTEAFF
CDR3 DNA: TGTGCCAGCAGCGCCCCACAGGGTTTGACTGAAGCTTTCTTT

clone size: -
CDR3 length: 14
V gene: TRBV25-1
J gene: TRBJ2-2
D gene: -
CDR3 protein: CASTRRGTTGELFF
CDR3 DNA: TGTGCCAGCACCCGAAGGGGAACCACCGGGGAGCTGTTTTTT

clone size: -
CDR3 length: 15
V gene: TRBV29-1
J gene: TRBJ2-1
D gene: TRBD2
CDR3 protein: CSVGKIAGGYNEQFF
CDR3 DNA: TGCAGCGTTGGGAAAATAGCGGGGGGCTACAATGAGCAGTTCTTC

clone size: many
CDR3 length: 13
V gene: TRBV7-6
J gene: TRBJ1-1
D gene: -
CDR3 protein: CASSLSANTEAFF
CDR3 DNA: TGTGCCAGCAGCTTATCCGCGAACACTGAAGCTTTCTTT

clone size: -
CDR3 length: 12
V gene: TRBV28
J gene: TRBJ2-7
D gene: TRBD1
CDR3 protein: CASGTGPYEQYF
CDR3 DNA: TGTGCCTCCGGGACAGGGCCCTACGAGCAGTACTTC

clone size: many
CDR3 length: 15
V gene: TRBV13
J gene: TRBJ1-1
D gene: -
CDR3 protein: CASSPPEGHYTEAFF
CDR3 DNA: TGTGCCAGCAGCCCCCCAGAGGGCCACTACACTGAAGCTTTCTTT

clone size: -
CDR3 length: 17
V gene: TRBV7-2
J gene: TRBJ2-1
D gene: -
CDR3 protein: CASSLNVRSSSYNEQFF
CDR3 DNA: TGTGCCAGCAGCTTAAATGTGAGGTCAAGCTCCTACAATGAGCAGTTCTTC

clone size: once
CDR3 length: 14
V gene: TRBV29-1
J gene: TRBJ1-2
D gene: -
CDR3 protein: CSVTRATRLEGYTF
CDR3 DNA: TGCAGCGTAACAAGGGCCACCCGATTGGAGGGCTACACCTTC

clone size: -
CDR3 length: 12
V gene: TRBV5-1
J gene: TRBJ2-7
D gene: -
CDR3 protein: CASSLLDTEQYF
CDR3 DNA: TGCGCCAGCAGCTTATTAGACACCGAGCAGTACTTC

clone size: few
CDR3 length: 14
V gene: TRBV4-2
J gene: TRBJ2-2
D gene: -
CDR3 protein: CASSRTLDTGELFF
CDR3 DNA: TGTGCCAGCAGCCGGACTTTAGACACCGGGGAGCTGTTTTTT

clone size: -
CDR3 length: 14
V gene: TRBV12-3/TRBV12-4
J gene: TRBJ1-2
D gene: TRBD1
CDR3 protein: CASLGQGLSYGYTF
CDR3 DNA: TGTGCCAGCCTAGGACAGGGGCTGAGCTATGGCTACACCTTC

clone size: -
CDR3 length: 14
V gene: TRBV10-3
J gene: TRBJ2-1
D gene: TRBD2
CDR3 protein: CAISEGTSYNEQFF
CDR3 DNA: TGTGCCATCAGTGAGGGGACTAGTTACAATGAGCAGTTCTTC

clone size: -
CDR3 length: 16
V gene: TRBV20-1
J gene: TRBJ1-6
D gene: TRBD1
CDR3 protein: CSAETGQGKRSSPLHF
CDR3 DNA: TGCAGTGCTGAAACGGGACAGGGGAAAAGGAGTTCACCCCTCCACTTT

clone size: many
CDR3 length: 13
V gene: TRBV27
J gene: TRBJ2-5
D gene: TRBD1
CDR3 protein: CASSPPGQGVQYF
CDR3 DNA: TGTGCCAGCAGTCCTCCGGGACAGGGGGTTCAGTACTTC

clone size: many
CDR3 length: 15
V gene: TRBV20-1
J gene: TRBJ2-1
D gene: TRBD1
CDR3 protein: CSARGGQGGYNEQFF
CDR3 DNA: TGCAGTGCTAGGGGAGGACAGGGGGGATACAATGAGCAGTTCTTC

clone size: -
CDR3 length: 15
V gene: TRBV7-9
J gene: TRBJ1-2
D gene: TRBD1
CDR3 protein: CASSRTDRGGRGYTF
CDR3 DNA: TGTGCCAGCAGCCGAACCGACAGGGGAGGTCGTGGCTACACCTTC

clone size: -
CDR3 length: 18
V gene: TRBV20-1
J gene: TRBJ1-4
D gene: TRBD1
CDR3 protein: CSARDAGQGALTNEKLFF
CDR3 DNA: TGCAGTGCTAGAGATGCGGGACAGGGGGCTTTAACTAATGAAAAACTGTTTTTT

clone size: once
CDR3 length: 15
V gene: TRBV2
J gene: TRBJ1-5
D gene: -
CDR3 protein: CASSPLSGAVQPQHF
CDR3 DNA: TGTGCCAGCAGTCCTTTGTCGGGGGCGGTTCAGCCCCAGCATTTT

clone size: many
CDR3 length: 10
V gene: TRBV7-9
J gene: TRBJ2-1
D gene: -
CDR3 protein: CASSRNEQFF
CDR3 DNA: TGTGCCAGCAGCCGAAATGAGCAGTTCTTC

clone size: -
CDR3 length: 15
V gene: TRBV6-2/TRBV6-3
J gene: TRBJ2-2
D gene: TRBD2
CDR3 protein: CASSYAGGPSGELFF
CDR3 DNA: TGTGCCAGCAGTTACGCGGGAGGGCCTTCCGGGGAGCTGTTTTTT

clone size: -
CDR3 length: 15
V gene: TRBV20-1
J gene: TRBJ2-3
D gene: -
CDR3 protein: CSARSGTESTDTQYF
CDR3 DNA: TGCAGTGCTAGATCGGGGACGGAGAGCACAGATACGCAGTATTTT

clone size: many
CDR3 length: 12
V gene: TRBV2
J gene: TRBJ2-3
D gene: -
CDR3 protein: CASTTSTDTQYF
CDR3 DNA: TGTGCCAGCACCACCAGCACAGATACGCAGTATTTT

clone size: many
CDR3 length: 16
V gene: TRBV5-6
J gene: TRBJ2-7
D gene: -
CDR3 protein: CASSLWAGGILYEQYF
CDR3 DNA: TGTGCCAGCAGCTTGTGGGCAGGGGGGATCCTCTACGAGCAGTACTTC

clone size: -
CDR3 length: 13
V gene: TRBV5-1
J gene: TRBJ2-5
D gene: -
CDR3 protein: CASSVGNKETQYF
CDR3 DNA: TGCGCCAGCAGCGTTGGGAACAAAGAGACCCAGTACTTC

clone size: many
CDR3 length: 16
V gene: TRBV11-1
J gene: TRBJ2-3
D gene: -
CDR3 protein: CASSLSVGPGTDTQYF
CDR3 DNA: TGTGCCAGCAGCTTATCCGTGGGCCCGGGCACAGATACGCAGTATTTT